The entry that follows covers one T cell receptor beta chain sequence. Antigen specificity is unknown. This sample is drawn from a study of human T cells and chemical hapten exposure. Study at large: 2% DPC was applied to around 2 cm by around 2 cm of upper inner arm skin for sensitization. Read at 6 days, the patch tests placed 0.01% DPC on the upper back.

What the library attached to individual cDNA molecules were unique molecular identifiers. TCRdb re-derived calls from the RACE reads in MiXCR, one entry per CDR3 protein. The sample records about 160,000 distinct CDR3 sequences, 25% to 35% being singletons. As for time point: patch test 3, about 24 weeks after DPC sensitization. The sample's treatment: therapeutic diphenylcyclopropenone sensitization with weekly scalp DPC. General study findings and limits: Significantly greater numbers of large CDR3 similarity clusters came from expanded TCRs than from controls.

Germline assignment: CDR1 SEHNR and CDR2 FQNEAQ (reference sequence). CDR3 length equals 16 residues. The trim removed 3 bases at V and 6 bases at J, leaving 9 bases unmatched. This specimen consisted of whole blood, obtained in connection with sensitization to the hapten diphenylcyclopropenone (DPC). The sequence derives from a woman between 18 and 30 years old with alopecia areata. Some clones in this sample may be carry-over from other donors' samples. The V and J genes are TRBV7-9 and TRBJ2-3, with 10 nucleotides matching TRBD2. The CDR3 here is CASSLESGRASDTQYF. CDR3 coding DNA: TGTGCCAGCAGCTTGGAAAGCGGGAGGGCCTCTGATACGCAGTATTTT.